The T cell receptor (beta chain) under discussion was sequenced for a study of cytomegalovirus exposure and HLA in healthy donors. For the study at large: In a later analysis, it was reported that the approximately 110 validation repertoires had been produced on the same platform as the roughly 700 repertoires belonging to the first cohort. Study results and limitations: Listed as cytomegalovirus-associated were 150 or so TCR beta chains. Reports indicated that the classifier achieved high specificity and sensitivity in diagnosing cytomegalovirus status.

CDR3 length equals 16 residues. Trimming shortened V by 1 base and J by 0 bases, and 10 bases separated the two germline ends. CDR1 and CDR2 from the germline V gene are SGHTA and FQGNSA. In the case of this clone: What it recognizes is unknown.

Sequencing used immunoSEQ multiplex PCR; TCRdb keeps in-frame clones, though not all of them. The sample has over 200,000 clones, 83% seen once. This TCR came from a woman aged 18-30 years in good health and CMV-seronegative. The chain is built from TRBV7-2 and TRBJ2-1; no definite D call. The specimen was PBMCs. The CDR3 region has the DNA TGTGCCAGCAGCTTAGAGGCGGCCAACTCCTACAATGAGCAGTTCTTC. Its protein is CASSLEAANSYNEQFF.